This TCR beta chain stems from a study of cytotoxic CD8 clonotypes in ibrutinib-treated CLL. The V gene lost 3 bases and the J gene lost 2 bases, with 11 bases spanning the gap. In germline, CDR1 is LNHDA, CDR2 SQIVND (reference sequence). The CDR3 extends over 15 amino acids. In its sample, this clone was seen once. Produced via immunoSEQ multiplex PCR; TCRdb's table is partial and in-frame only. Counted here are roughly 20,000 clones, approximately 74% occurring once; the ten biggest clones make up about a quarter. This TCR was sampled from a human donor with chronic lymphocytic leukemia. Sample: PBMCs, taken before ibrutinib treatment. The chain carries TRBV19 and TRBJ2-1; perhaps TRBD1 as D (6 bases). In DNA form, the CDR3 reads TGTGCCAGTAGTATCTCAGGGGCGCCCTACAATGAGCAGTTCTTC. Translating gives CASSISGAPYNEQFF.